A single sample gave rise to the 3 T cell receptor beta chains below, sequenced in a study of cytomegalovirus exposure and HLA in healthy donors. Primers: 60 Vbeta forward and 13 Jbeta reverse. Assay used: immunoSEQ multiplex PCR; TCRdb lists only in-frame clones, some missing. Of under 200,000 clones listed, 55% to 80% are singletons. Material: PBMCs. These receptors were collected from a woman between 18 and 29 years old in good health and CMV-seropositive.

This clone was detected only a few times. V is TRBV4-2 and J is TRBJ2-7; a possible D gene is TRBD1 (5 bases). Trimming took 5 bases from V and 3 from J, leaving 8 bases between them. The CDR3 spans 12 residues. Germline V CDR1 and CDR2: LGHNA, YNFKEQ. This CDR3 reads CASSGQGYEQYF. The CDR3, as DNA: TGTGCCAGCAGCGGCCAGGGCTACGAGCAGTACTTC.

The rearrangement links TRBV5-8 to TRBJ2-7; tentative D call: TRBD2 (5 bases). This CDR3 comprises 14 residues. V lost 2 bases and J 6 bases, leaving 15 bases between the germline ends. The germline V gene encodes CDR1 SGHTS and CDR2 YDEGEE. The CDR3 here is CASSFHSGWGEQYF. CDR3 DNA sequence: TGTGCCAGCAGCTTTCACTCGGGGTGGGGCGAGCAGTACTTC.

The chain uses TRBV6-5 and TRBJ2-1, with D tentatively TRBD2 (6 bases). This CDR3 region has 14 residues. The V gene's germline CDR1 is MNHEY and CDR2 SVGAGI. Trimming left V 6 bases short and J 2 bases short, with 11 bases between. In DNA, the CDR3 is TGTGCCAGCAGCCGGGGGATAACCTACAATGAGCAGTTCTTC. It encodes CASSRGITYNEQFF.